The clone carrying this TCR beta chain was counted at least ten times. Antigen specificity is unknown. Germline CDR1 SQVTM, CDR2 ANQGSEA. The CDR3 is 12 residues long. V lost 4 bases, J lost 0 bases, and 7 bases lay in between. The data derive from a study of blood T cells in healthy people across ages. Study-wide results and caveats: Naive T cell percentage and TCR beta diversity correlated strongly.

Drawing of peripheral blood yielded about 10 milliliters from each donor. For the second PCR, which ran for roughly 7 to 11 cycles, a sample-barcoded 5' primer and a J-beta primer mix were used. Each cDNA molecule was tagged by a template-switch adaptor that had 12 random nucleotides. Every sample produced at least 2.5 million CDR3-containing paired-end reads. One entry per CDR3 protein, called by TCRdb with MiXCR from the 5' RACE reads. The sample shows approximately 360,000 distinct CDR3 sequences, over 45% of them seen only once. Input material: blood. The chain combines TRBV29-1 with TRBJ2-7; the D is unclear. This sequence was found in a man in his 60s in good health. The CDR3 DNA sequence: TGCAGCGTTGCTGGAAGCTCCTACGAGCAGTACTTC. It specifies CSVAGSSYEQYF.